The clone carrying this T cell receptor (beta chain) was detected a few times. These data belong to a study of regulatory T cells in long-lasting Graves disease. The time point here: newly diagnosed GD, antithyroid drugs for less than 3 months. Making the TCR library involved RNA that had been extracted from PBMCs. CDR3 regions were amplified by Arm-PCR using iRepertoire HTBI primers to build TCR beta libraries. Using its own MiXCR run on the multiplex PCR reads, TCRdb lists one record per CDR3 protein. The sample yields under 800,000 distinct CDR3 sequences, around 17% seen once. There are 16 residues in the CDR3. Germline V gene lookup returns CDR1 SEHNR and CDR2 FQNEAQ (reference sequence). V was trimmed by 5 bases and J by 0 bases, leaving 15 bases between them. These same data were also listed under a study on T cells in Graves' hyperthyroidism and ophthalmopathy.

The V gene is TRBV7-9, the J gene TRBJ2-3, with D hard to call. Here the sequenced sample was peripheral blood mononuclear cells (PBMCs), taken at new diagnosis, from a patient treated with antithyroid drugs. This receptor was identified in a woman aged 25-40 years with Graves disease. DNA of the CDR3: TGTGCCAGCAGCGAAAGACTGATAACAAGCACAGATACGCAGTATTTT. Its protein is CASSERLITSTDTQYF.